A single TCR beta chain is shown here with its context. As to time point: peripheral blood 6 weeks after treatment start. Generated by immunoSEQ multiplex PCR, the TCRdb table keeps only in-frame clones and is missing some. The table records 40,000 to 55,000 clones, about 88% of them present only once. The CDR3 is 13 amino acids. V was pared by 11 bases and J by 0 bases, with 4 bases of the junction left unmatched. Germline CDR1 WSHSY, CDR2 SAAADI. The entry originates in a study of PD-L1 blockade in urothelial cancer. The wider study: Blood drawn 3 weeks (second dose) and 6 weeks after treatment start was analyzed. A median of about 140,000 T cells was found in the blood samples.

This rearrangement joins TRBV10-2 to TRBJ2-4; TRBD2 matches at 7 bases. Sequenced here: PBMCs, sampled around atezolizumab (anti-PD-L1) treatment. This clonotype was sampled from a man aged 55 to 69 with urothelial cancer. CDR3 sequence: CAGGESAKNIQYF. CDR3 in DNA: TGCGCCGGGGGGGAGTCAGCCAAAAACATTCAGTACTTC.